This T cell receptor beta chain is from a study of T-cell reconstitution after alpha-beta-depleted transplantation in children. Germline assignment: CDR1 DFQATT and CDR2 SNEGSKA (reference sequence). Trimming removed 6 bases at V and 0 bases at J, with 21 bases between. The CDR3 totals 16 residues. Unique molecular identifiers featured in how the TCRbeta library was prepared. TCRdb reanalysed the PCR reads using MiXCR and keeps one entry per CDR3 protein. Of about 610,000 distinct CDR3 sequences listed, about 10% were seen once; the top ten hold less than 5%. The specimen comprised PBMCs from the stem cell graft donor, sampled from the stem cell graft. The V and J genes are TRBV20-1 and TRBJ2-7, with a weak D call TRBD2 (6 bases). The sequence came from a human donor who donated a stem cell graft to a child with acute myeloid leukemia. CDR3 nucleotide sequence: TGCAGTGCGACTCCTATCGGTCGGGAGACCTCCTACGAGCAGTACTTC. It codes for CSATPIGRETSYEQYF.